A single sample gave rise to the 15 T cell receptor beta chains below, sequenced in a study of T cells in Graves' hyperthyroidism and ophthalmopathy. RNA transcripts gave rise to amplified TCR beta CDR3 regions. Using the HTBI primer set, a first-round RT-PCR was run on the TCR CDR3. MiXCR, applied by TCRdb to the multiplex PCR reads, yields one record per CDR3 protein. The sample consists of 110,000 to 150,000 distinct CDR3 sequences, around 21% of them appearing once. The specimen was blood. These receptors were taken from a woman aged 50 to 60 with Graves' hyperthyroidism that later progressed to Graves' ophthalmopathy.

This clonotype was seen at least ten times. The chain uses TRBV11-2 and TRBJ2-2; tentatively, D is TRBD1 or TRBD2 (7 bases each). V was cut by 4 bases and J by 4 bases, with 19 bases left in between. The CDR3 runs to 17 residues. CDR1 and CDR2 (germline): SGHAT, FQNNGV. The chain's CDR3 is CASSSPRGGAGTGELFF. DNA of the CDR3: TGTGCCAGCAGCTCCCCCAGGGGGGGGGCCGGCACCGGGGAGCTGTTTTTT.

V is TRBV20-1 and J is TRBJ2-7, with 7 bases identical to TRBD2. Looked up from germline, CDR1 is DFQATT and CDR2 is SNEGSKA (reference sequence). This CDR3 has 12 residues. With V trimmed by 4 bases and J by 6 bases, 6 bases remained unmatched. The CDR3 DNA sequence: TGCAGTGCTACGCCCAGGGAGGGCGAGCAGTACTTC. This codes for CSATPREGEQYF.

Worth noting for this clonotype: One base away lies a much larger clone, so this may be a sequencing read error. This chain links TRBV28 with TRBJ1-5; 9 bases are shared with TRBD1. Germline V CDR1 and CDR2: MDHEN, SYDVKM. V lost 7 bases, J lost 6 bases, and 1 base stayed unmatched. The CDR3 runs to 12 residues. The CDR3 reads CASKQGAQPQHF. The CDR3 region has the DNA TGTGCCAGCAAACAGGGGGCTCAGCCCCAGCATTTT.

The rearrangement links TRBV2 to TRBJ2-5; 7 nucleotides line up with TRBD2. Germline CDR1 and CDR2: SNHLY and FYNNEI. The CDR3 is 17 residues long. Losses at the gene ends were 3 bases for V and 2 bases for J; bases not matched to a gene: 12. Here the CDR3 reads CASSDPGGGGLQETQYF. The CDR3 region has the DNA TGTGCCAGCAGTGACCCGGGCGGGGGAGGATTGCAAGAGACCCAGTACTTC.

This clonotype was seen repeatedly, ten times or more. The DNA for the CDR3 is TGTGCCAGTGGTTCGGCTAAGAGAGAAGGGACCCAGTACTTC. It is translated as CASGSAKREGTQYF. This rearrangement joins TRBV19 to TRBJ2-5; no firm D call. Germline V gene data show CDR1 as LNHDA and CDR2 as SQIVND (reference sequence). Trimming took 8 bases from V and 7 from J, leaving 20 bases between them. This CDR3 is 14 amino acids long. Based on the CDR3 plus reference TRBV19 and TRBJ2-5, the full variable domain is DGGITQSPKYLFRKEGQNVTLSCEQNLNHDAMYWYRQDPGQGLRLIYYSQIVNDFQKGDIAEGYSVSREKKESFPLTVTSAQKNPTAFYLCASGSAKREGTQYFGPGTRLLVL.

This clonotype was seen repeatedly, ten times or more. CDR3 DNA: TGTGCCTACACGACAGTTCACGGATCTGGCTACACCTTC. Encoded protein: CAYTTVHGSGYTF. The chain links TRBV30 to TRBJ1-2; perhaps TRBD1 as D (5 bases). There are 13 residues in the CDR3. Trimming removed 7 bases at V and 7 bases at J, with 19 bases between. The germline gives CDR1 GTSNPN, CDR2 SVGIG (reference sequence).

This clonotype was found a few times. The J gene is TRBJ2-6, the V gene TRBV9, with D tentatively TRBD2 (5 bases). The germline gives CDR1 SGDLS, CDR2 YYNGEE. V lost 2 bases, J lost 0 bases, and 15 bases lay in between. This CDR3 is 18 amino acids long. The CDR3 here is CASSVSGGSYSGANVLTF. The CDR3 bases are TGTGCCAGCAGCGTGAGCGGCGGAAGCTACTCTGGGGCCAACGTCCTGACTTTC. Full variable domain (remainder filled in from reference TRBV9 and TRBJ2-6): DSGVTQTPKHLITATGQRVTLRCSPRSGDLSVYWYQQSLDQGLQFLIQYYNGEERAKGNILERFSAQQFPDLHSELNLSSLELGDSALYFCASSVSGGSYSGANVLTFGAGSRLTVL.

This clonotype came up many times. This chain uses TRBV27 with TRBJ1-2, with TRBD1 matching 7 bases. CDR1 and CDR2 (germline): MNHEY, SMNVEV (reference sequence). V was pared by 1 base and J by 6 bases, with 5 bases of the junction left unmatched. The CDR3 consists of 14 residues. The DNA of the CDR3 is TGTGCCAGCAGTTTATTAAGCGACAGGGATGGCTACACCTTC. This encodes CASSLLSDRDGYTF.

This sequence joins TRBV4-1 and TRBJ2-3; 12 nucleotides agree with TRBD2. This CDR3 comprises 15 residues. Germline V gives CDR1 MGHRA, CDR2 YSYEKL. Trimming cost V 4 bases and J 9 bases; bases outside gene matches: 8. CDR3: CASSLPSGGAGTQYF. The CDR3 DNA reads TGCGCCAGCAGCCTGCCTAGCGGGGGGGCGGGCACGCAGTATTTT.

This clonotype was seen at least ten times. The chain uses TRBV27 and TRBJ2-7, with D possibly matching TRBD1 (5 bases). The CDR3 has 16 residues. V lost 2 bases and J lost 0, with 14 bases in between. Germline lookup yields CDR1 MNHEY and CDR2 SMNVEV (reference sequence). DNA of the CDR3: TGTGCCAGCAGTTTACGCCCGACAGTGTTCTCCTACGAGCAGTACTTC. This codes for CASSLRPTVFSYEQYF.

The chain recombines TRBV7-2 with TRBJ1-2, with TRBD1 identical over 11 bases. CDR3 length: 14 amino acids. Germline V gene data show CDR1 as SGHTA and CDR2 as FQGNSA. With V trimmed by 7 bases and J by 4 bases, 5 bases remained unmatched. The DNA of the CDR3 is TGTGCCAGCACCGGACAGGGGGCGGCCTATGGCTACACCTTC. This codes for CASTGQGAAYGYTF.

The table lists this clonotype with many counts. The chain employs TRBV20-1 and TRBJ2-7; a possible D gene is TRBD2 (5 bases). This CDR3 region has 13 residues. From germline, CDR1 is DFQATT and CDR2 SNEGSKA (reference sequence). Here the CDR3 reads CSAPAAYSYEQYF. The CDR3 DNA reads TGCAGCGCCCCAGCGGCCTACTCCTACGAGCAGTACTTC.

The chain links TRBV11-3 to TRBJ2-2, with D perhaps TRBD2 (6 bases). CDR1 SGHNT and CDR2 YENEEA come from the germline V gene. Trimming removed 5 bases at V and 2 bases at J, with 21 bases between. The CDR3 consists of 18 residues. CDR3 sequence (DNA): TGTGCCAGCAGCCCGGAGGGCCTAGTAGGGGTAAACACCGGGGAGCTGTTTTTT. Translating it yields CASSPEGLVGVNTGELFF.

This clonotype was seen more than once but under ten times. The chain employs TRBV28 and TRBJ2-7, with a weak D call TRBD2 (6 bases). The germline V gene has CDR1 MDHEN and CDR2 SYDVKM. The V gene lost 3 bases and the J gene lost 2 bases, with 14 bases spanning the gap. This CDR3 has 15 amino acids. The CDR3: CASSLAGAGTYEQYF. For the CDR3, the DNA is TGTGCCAGCAGTTTGGCAGGTGCGGGAACCTACGAGCAGTACTTC.

CDR3 coding DNA: TGTGCCAGCAGCCAAGATGGGAAATACGAGCAGTACTTC. It translates to CASSQDGKYEQYF. This sequence joins TRBV4-2 and TRBJ2-7; no definite D call. CDR3 length: 13 residues. Germline V lookup: CDR1 LGHNA, CDR2 YNFKEQ. The V end lost 0 bases, the J end lost 4 bases, and 7 bases lay between the germline ends.